A single sample gave rise to the 12 T cell receptor beta chains below, sequenced in a study of blood T cell repertoires in COVID-19. Sequencing was performed with immunoSEQ multiplex PCR; in TCRdb, only in-frame clones are kept and a portion is missing. The sample has 250,000 to 350,000 clones; less than 90% are singletons. The sample taken for sequencing was PBMCs or T cells enriched from blood (not recorded which). Source of these receptors: a woman aged 50 to 60 who had recovered from COVID-19.

The chain has TRBV5-1 and TRBJ1-3; D is possibly TRBD1 (5 bases). V was pared by 6 bases and J by 4 bases, with 17 bases between. The CDR3 is made up of 15 amino acids. From germline, CDR1 is SGHRS and CDR2 YFSETQ. DNA of the CDR3: TGCGCCAGCACCTCCGACGGGGGATCCGGAAACACCATATATTTT. Encoded protein: CASTSDGGSGNTIYF.

The chain carries TRBV5-5 and TRBJ1-2; perhaps TRBD1 as D (5 bases). Germline assignment: CDR1 SGHKS and CDR2 YYEKEE (reference sequence). Trimming took off 0 bases at V and 7 bases at J, with 13 bases between the two ends. The CDR3 extends over 14 amino acids. CDR3 nucleotide sequence: TGTGCCAGCAGCTTGGCCCCATCCGGGGGTGGCTACACCTTC. Its protein is CASSLAPSGGGYTF.

This sequence joins TRBV28 and TRBJ1-5; no reliable D call. V was trimmed by 2 bases and J by 3 bases, leaving 14 bases between them. Germline V CDR1 and CDR2: MDHEN, SYDVKM. This CDR3 is 16 amino acids long. The CDR3: CASSLSWRGLNQPQHF. DNA of the CDR3: TGTGCCAGCAGTTTAAGTTGGAGAGGACTCAATCAGCCCCAGCATTTT.

This clone showed up just a few times. This chain connects TRBV5-6 to TRBJ1-6, with 9 bases that match TRBD1. V trimming: 4 bases; J trimming: 1 base; junction bases outside the gene matches: 3. The germline CDR1 and CDR2 sequences are SGHDT and YYEEEE. The CDR3 is 16 amino acids. The CDR3 DNA reads as TGTGCCAGCAGCCCTGACAGGGGGTCCTATAATTCACCCCTCCACTTT. It codes for CASSPDRGSYNSPLHF.

The chain is built from TRBV6-1 and TRBJ2-7, with TRBD2 matching 12 bases. Germline V gene sequence: CDR1 MNHNS, CDR2 SASEGT. The CDR3 spans 18 residues. With 1 base clipped from V and 6 bases from J, the junction kept 13 bases outside the gene matches. In nucleotides, the CDR3 is TGTGCCAGCAGTGAAGTTCGGTTGCTAGCGGGAGGGCCGCCCGAGCAGTACTTC. Its translation is CASSEVRLLAGGPPEQYF.

The chain carries TRBV27 and TRBJ2-1; 8 nucleotides align to TRBD2. CDR1 is MNHEY and CDR2 is SMNVEV in the germline V gene (reference sequence). J gave up 12 bases and V 3 bases, and 13 bases lay outside the gene matches. This CDR3 is 15 amino acids long. CDR3 in amino acids: CASSFLLQRETAQFF. The CDR3 DNA follows: TGTGCCAGCAGTTTTCTCCTCCAGCGGGAGACTGCGCAGTTCTTC.

This chain connects TRBV6-2 or TRBV6-3 to TRBJ2-7, with TRBD1 matching 9 bases. Trimming took 5 bases from V and 1 from J; bases not matched to a gene: 6. This CDR3 region has 15 residues. Germline V gene data show CDR1 as MNHEY and CDR2 as SVGEGT. The CDR3 nucleotides read TGTGCCAGCAGTACCCGACAGGGGGGATCCTACGAGCAGTACTTC. Amino acids: CASSTRQGGSYEQYF.

The V call is TRBV5-3, the J call TRBJ2-1; 7 nucleotides line up with TRBD2. TRBV5-3 is an open reading frame, and its role is uncertain. This CDR3 region has 14 residues. Germline trimming cut 0 bases from V and 5 bases from J; bases unmatched to any gene: 2. The CDR3 here is CARSLGLANNEQFF. The CDR3 coding sequence is TGTGCCAGAAGCTTGGGACTAGCAAACAATGAGCAGTTCTTC.

The genes are TRBV6-2 or TRBV6-3 and TRBJ2-7; 7 bases are shared with TRBD1. The CDR3 runs 15 residues. The J segment lost 3 bases and the V segment lost 6 bases, leaving 11 bases of the junction unmatched. Germline CDR1 and CDR2: MNHEY and SVGEGT. Written as DNA, the CDR3 is TGTGCCAGCAGCCAGACAGGGTGGGGGAACTACGAGCAGTACTTC. Residues: CASSQTGWGNYEQYF.

J is TRBJ2-5 and V is TRBV29-1, with 12 bases matching TRBD1. The length of the CDR3 is 13 residues. Germline V gene data show CDR1 as SQVTM and CDR2 as ANQGSEA. V was pared by 7 bases and J by 5 bases, with 5 bases of the junction left unmatched. The CDR3 DNA follows: TGCAGCGCCGGGACAGGGGGCTTTGAGACCCAGTACTTC. Its translation: CSAGTGGFETQYF.

The gene calls are TRBV11-2 and TRBJ1-2, with 9 bases lining up with TRBD1. V dropped 5 bases and J dropped 6; count of bases not matched to a gene: 7. Germline CDR1 and CDR2: SGHAT and FQNNGV. The CDR3 spans 14 residues. The chain's CDR3 is CASSEDRGVDGYTF. The CDR3 DNA reads as TGTGCCAGCAGCGAGGACAGGGGAGTGGATGGCTACACCTTC.

The chain joins TRBV24-1 to TRBJ2-5, with 7 bases lining up with TRBD1. CDR3 length: 13 residues. J was trimmed by 6 bases and V by 9 bases; bases with no gene match: 9. Germline-derived CDR1 and CDR2 are KGHDR and SFDVKD. The CDR3 reads CATETTGLKTQYF. The CDR3 DNA sequence: TGTGCCACCGAGACGACAGGGTTAAAGACCCAGTACTTC.